The clone carrying this T cell receptor beta chain was counted a few times. Its antigen is unknown. The sample belongs to a study of vaccination and CD4 T cells after COVID-19. About the research overall: Cells were stimulated with overlapping spike peptide pools from SARS-CoV-2, HCoV-NL63, HCoV-OC43 and HCoV-229E. Whole-study results and caveats: Convalescent patients studied were relatively few, and early post-infection timepoints were absent.

CDR1 is DFQATT and CDR2 is SNEGSKA in the germline V gene (reference sequence). V lost 6 bases to trimming and J lost 9 bases, with 18 bases between them. The CDR3 extends over 13 amino acids. Described treatment: approximately nine-day PBMC culture with coronavirus spike peptide pools or control peptides (ViraFEST assay). Once obtained from cultured CD4+ T cells, the DNA was sequenced using the Oncomine TCR Beta short-read assay. TCRdb reanalysed the PCR reads using MiXCR and keeps one entry per CDR3 protein. The sample lists 6,000 to 6,500 distinct CDR3 sequences, roughly 18% seen once, with around 21% in the top ten.

The chain recombines TRBV20-1 with TRBJ1-3; D is unresolved. Source material: CD4+ T cells from blood, cultured in vitro. The TCR sequence derives from a human donor who had recovered from COVID-19. The CDR3 nucleotides are TGCAGTGCCGCTCCGGGCCCCACTGGCACCATATATTTT. Amino acid sequence: CSAAPGPTGTIYF.